Below are 9 T cell receptor beta chains sequenced from a single sample in a study of T cell changes during pregnancy in multiple sclerosis. Clones were sequenced by immunoSEQ multiplex PCR, and TCRdb holds only the in-frame ones, with some missing. In the table there are tens of thousands of clones, about nine tenths of which are singletons. The sample was CD4+ T cells from peripheral blood mononuclear cells, taken before pregnancy. The receptors originated from a female donor with multiple sclerosis, enrolled in a pregnancy study.

This clone appeared once. In DNA, the CDR3 is TGCGCCAGCAGCCAAGAGCGGTCCGGGTTTCAGCCCCAGCATTTT. As protein: CASSQERSGFQPQHF. The chain combines TRBV4-3 with TRBJ1-5; the D is unclear. This CDR3 is 15 amino acids long. Germline loops: CDR1 LGHNA, CDR2 YSLEER. Trimming removed 0 bases at V and 6 bases at J, with 12 bases between.

The rearrangement links TRBV4-1 to TRBJ1-4; 8 bases align to TRBD1. The CDR3 loop spans 15 amino acids. Germline CDR1 and CDR2: MGHRA and YSYEKL. Germline trimming cut 3 bases from V and 8 bases from J; bases unmatched to any gene: 8. CDR3 nucleotide sequence: TGCGCCAGCAGCCACCAGACAGGGGTGTTAGAAAAACTGTTTTTT. Encoded protein: CASSHQTGVLEKLFF.

The rearrangement joins TRBV15 to TRBJ1-6; 7 bases line up with TRBD1. Germline V lookup: CDR1 LNHNV, CDR2 YYDKDF (reference sequence). The junction had 17 bases not matched to a gene; V was cut back by 4 bases and J by 8 bases. There are 18 residues in the CDR3. The CDR3 region is CATSTDRHSPASHSPLHF. CDR3 coding DNA: TGTGCCACCAGCACGGACAGGCACTCCCCCGCCTCCCATTCACCCCTCCACTTT.

The gene calls are TRBV9 and TRBJ1-5; no definite D call. Germline CDR1 reads SGDLS; CDR2 reads YYNGEE. V was pared by 4 bases and J by 0 bases, with 11 bases between. The CDR3 spans 15 residues. The CDR3 region has the DNA TGTGCCAGCAGCCTCACCCCAGATAGCAATCAGCCCCAGCATTTT. As protein: CASSLTPDSNQPQHF.

Remarks on this clone: The identical CDR3 is also encoded by other nucleotide sequences in the sample. The chain uses TRBV6-6 and TRBJ2-7, with 7 bases lining up with TRBD1. This CDR3 has 14 amino acids. Trimming at V came to 6 bases and at J to 2 bases, leaving 7 bases not matched to a gene. CDR1 MNHNY and CDR2 SVGAGI come from the germline V gene (reference sequence). The CDR3 region is CASSYRQGPYEQYF. For the CDR3, the DNA is TGTGCCAGCAGCTACCGACAGGGCCCCTACGAGCAGTACTTC.

V and J are TRBV7-2 and TRBJ1-6; possibly TRBD1 for D (5 bases). This CDR3 has 11 amino acids. Germline lookup yields CDR1 SGHTA and CDR2 FQGNSA. Trimming took off 5 bases at V and 10 bases at J, with 6 bases between the two ends. The CDR3 sequence: CASSQGSPLHF. CDR3 coding DNA: TGTGCCAGCAGCCAGGGATCACCCCTCCACTTT.

This chain joins TRBV28 and TRBJ2-3; the D gene is possibly TRBD2 (5 bases). The germline gives CDR1 MDHEN, CDR2 SYDVKM. With 5 bases removed from V and 6 bases from J, the gap between germline ends came to 21 bases. This CDR3 is 16 amino acids long. The CDR3 here is CASSRFGAAVSDTQYF. The CDR3 DNA is TGTGCCAGCAGTAGGTTCGGAGCGGCCGTCTCGGATACGCAGTATTTT. The variable domain in full, with the rest retrieved from reference TRBV28 and TRBJ2-3, is DVKVTQSSRYLVKRTGEKVFLECVQDMDHENMFWYRQDPGLGLRLIYFSYDVKMKEKGDIPEGYSVSREKKERFSLILESASTNQTSMYLCASSRFGAAVSDTQYFGPGTRLTVL.

The chain employs TRBV9 and TRBJ1-2, with D maybe TRBD1 (6 bases). This CDR3 spans 13 amino acids. V was clipped by 3 bases and J by 5 bases, with 11 bases between them. CDR1 and CDR2 (germline): SGDLS, YYNGEE. The CDR3 loop is CASSADRMYGYTF. CDR3 sequence (DNA): TGTGCCAGCAGCGCCGACAGGATGTATGGCTACACCTTC.

The chain has TRBV15 and TRBJ2-3; TRBD2 agrees at 14 bases. CDR1 and CDR2 from the germline V gene are LNHNV and YYDKDF (reference sequence). This CDR3 is built from 18 residues. The V and J ends lost 0 bases and 2 bases, in that order; junction bases with no gene match: 4. The DNA of the CDR3 is TGTGCCACCAGCAGAGATAGGGGACTAGCGGGAGCCACAGATACGCAGTATTTT. This translates into CATSRDRGLAGATDTQYF. The full variable domain, with the rest looked up from reference TRBV15 and TRBJ2-3, is DAMVIQNPRYQVTQFGKPVTLSCSQTLNHNVMYWYQQKSSQAPKLLFHYYDKDFNNEADTPDNFQSRRPNTSFCFLDIRSPGLGDTAMYLCATSRDRGLAGATDTQYFGPGTRLTVL.